These 26 T cell receptor beta chains share one sample of origin, sequenced in a study of graft-versus-host responses after intestinal transplantation. No antigen is known for these receptors. Data came from immunoSEQ multiplex PCR; TCRdb stores just in-frame clones and leaves some out. The top ten hold approximately 0.11% of the sample, which has roughly 92,000 clones, under 90% seen once. The source material was unstimulated CD4+ T cells sorted from spleen or lymph node cells, sampled before intestinal transplant. The source of these receptors is a human donor who received an intestinal transplant.

The rearrangement joins TRBV27 to TRBJ2-2; D perhaps matches TRBD2 (6 bases). Looked up from germline, CDR1 is MNHEY and CDR2 is SMNVEV (reference sequence). This CDR3 is built from 16 residues. Trimming removed 6 bases at V and 0 bases at J, with 14 bases between. CDR3 residues: CASSLYGGSNTGELFF. The CDR3 region has the DNA TGTGCCAGCAGCTTGTACGGGGGTTCGAACACCGGGGAGCTGTTTTTT.

This chain links TRBV4-2 with TRBJ2-7; D might be TRBD2 (6 bases). The CDR3 runs to 14 residues. Trimming pared 0 bases from V and 6 bases from J, leaving 12 bases between. Germline CDR1 and CDR2: LGHNA and YNFKEQ. The CDR3 is CASSQEVGGREQYF. In DNA form, the CDR3 reads TGTGCCAGCAGCCAAGAGGTGGGGGGACGCGAGCAGTACTTC.

This chain links TRBV19 with TRBJ1-5, with a tentative D call TRBD1 (5 bases). Between the trimmed V and J ends, which lost 11 bases and 9 bases, there was a span of 14 bases. Germline V gene sequence: CDR1 LNHDA, CDR2 SQIVND (reference sequence). The CDR3 is 11 residues long. CDR3 in DNA: TGTGCCTCGGCTGGCGGGGGGCCCCAGCATTTT. Its translation is CASAGGGPQHF. Together with reference TRBV19 and TRBJ1-5, the CDR3 gives the full variable domain: DGGITQSPKYLFRKEGQNVTLSCEQNLNHDAMYWYRQDPGQGLRLIYYSQIVNDFQKGDIAEGYSVSREKKESFPLTVTSAQKNPTAFYLCASAGGGPQHFGDGTRLSIL.

In this sample, this clone turned up once. The rearrangement uses TRBV2 and TRBJ1-5; D ambiguous. V lost 4 bases and J lost 0, with 7 bases in between. Germline assignment: CDR1 SNHLY and CDR2 FYNNEI. CDR3 length: 14 amino acids. The CDR3 reads CASSGAYSNQPQHF. Here the CDR3 DNA reads TGTGCCAGCAGTGGGGCTTATAGCAATCAGCCCCAGCATTTT.

This chain uses TRBV5-1 with TRBJ2-1; D may be TRBD2 (7 bases). The CDR3 runs to 16 residues. The V gene's germline CDR1 is SGHRS and CDR2 YFSETQ. Trimming removed 4 bases from V and 4 bases from J, with 18 bases in between. The CDR3 DNA is TGCGCCAGCAGCAGAATACGGGGGGCCGAATACAATGAGCAGTTCTTC. Amino acids: CASSRIRGAEYNEQFF. The full variable domain, its missing parts supplied by reference TRBV5-1 and TRBJ2-1, is KAGVTQTPRYLIKTRGQQVTLSCSPISGHRSVSWYQQTPGQGLQFLFEYFSETQRNKGNFPGRFSGRQFSNSRSEMNVSTLELGDSALYLCASSRIRGAEYNEQFFGPGTRLTVL.

The V gene is TRBV7-8, the J gene TRBJ2-3, with TRBD2 identical over 7 bases. The V gene end was trimmed by 5 bases and the J gene end by 6 bases; junction bases not matched to a gene: 14. The CDR3 runs to 16 residues. Germline loops: CDR1 SGHVS, CDR2 FQNEAQ. CDR3 DNA: TGTGCCAGCAGCCCCAGAAGCCGACTAGCTTCCGATACGCAGTATTTT. Protein sequence: CASSPRSRLASDTQYF.

This chain uses TRBV5-1 with TRBJ2-7; TRBD2 is a possible D gene (6 bases). The CDR3 length is 15 residues. Trimming stripped 4 bases from V and 6 bases from J, with 20 bases between. In germline, CDR1 is SGHRS, CDR2 YFSETQ. In DNA form, the CDR3 reads TGCGCCAGCAGCCCCCAGGGACTGGATGCCTTCGAGCAGTACTTC. This gives the protein CASSPQGLDAFEQYF.

The chain joins TRBV7-9 to TRBJ2-7; 9 bases agree with TRBD1. Losses at the gene ends were 7 bases for V and 0 bases for J; bases not matched to a gene: 7. The germline V gene has CDR1 SEHNR and CDR2 FQNEAQ (reference sequence). This CDR3 is 15 amino acids long. The DNA of the CDR3 is TGTGCCAGCACCCACAGGGGGCTGAGCTCCTACGAGCAGTACTTC. Its translation: CASTHRGLSSYEQYF.

The rearrangement links TRBV7-6 to TRBJ2-5; perhaps TRBD2 as D (6 bases). Germline lookup yields CDR1 SGHVS and CDR2 FNYEAQ. CDR3 length: 12 amino acids. V was clipped by 3 bases and J by 5 bases, with 7 bases between them. CDR3 in amino acids: CASSFLAETQYF. CDR3 DNA sequence: TGTGCCAGCAGCTTCCTAGCGGAGACCCAGTACTTC.

This chain links TRBV9 with TRBJ2-2; D might be TRBD2 (5 bases). This CDR3 contains 13 residues. V was clipped by 3 bases and J by 6 bases, with 9 bases between them. Per the germline V gene, CDR1 is SGDLS and CDR2 is YYNGEE. The CDR3 DNA reads TGTGCCAGCAGCGCACTAGTACCCGGGGAGCTGTTTTTT. The encoded protein is CASSALVPGELFF.

The chain employs TRBV5-1 and TRBJ2-5; no clear D gene. CDR3 length equals 12 residues. Germline-derived CDR1 and CDR2 are SGHRS and YFSETQ. V lost 5 bases to trimming and J lost 2 bases, with 7 bases between them. The CDR3 coding sequence is TGCGCCAGCAGGGGCAGACAAGAGACCCAGTACTTC. Its translation: CASRGRQETQYF.

This chain joins TRBV10-3 and TRBJ1-1; no clear D gene. The length of the CDR3 is 12 residues. Germline loops: CDR1 ENHRY, CDR2 SYGVKD. V lost 0 bases and J lost 8, with 7 bases in between. The CDR3 bases are TGTGCCATCAGTGAGTCTCTAGGAGAAGCTTTCTTT. Encoded protein: CAISESLGEAFF.

The chain carries TRBV5-1 and TRBJ2-3, with 8 bases aligning to TRBD2. The CDR3 sequence is 14 residues long. The junction had 3 bases not matched to a gene; V was cut back by 4 bases and J by 2 bases. Per the germline V gene, CDR1 is SGHRS and CDR2 is YFSETQ. CDR3 nucleotides: TGCGCCAGCAGCCGACTAGCGACCACAGATACGCAGTATTTT. As protein: CASSRLATTDTQYF.

This chain links TRBV18 with TRBJ2-7; TRBD1 agrees at 8 bases. The germline V gene has CDR1 KGHSH and CDR2 LQKENI. V lost 5 bases and J lost 6; bases outside the gene matches: 12. The CDR3 spans 15 residues. DNA for the CDR3: TGTGCCAGCTCAGGACAGGGTATTATTCCGTCCGAGCAGTACTTC. Translation gives CASSGQGIIPSEQYF.

The J gene is TRBJ2-7, the V gene TRBV5-1, with TRBD2 identical over 11 bases. Trimming cost V 3 bases and J 3 bases; bases outside gene matches: 2. This CDR3 has 14 residues. CDR1 and CDR2 from the germline V gene are SGHRS and YFSETQ. The CDR3 bases are TGCGCCAGCAGCTCGACTAGCGGGATCTACGAGCAGTACTTC. Its protein product is CASSSTSGIYEQYF.

The V call is TRBV7-9, the J call TRBJ1-4; D not resolved. Per the germline V gene, CDR1 is SEHNR and CDR2 is FQNEAQ (reference sequence). Trimming shortened V by 8 bases and J by 6 bases, and 13 bases separated the two germline ends. This CDR3 has 13 residues. CDR3 protein: CASPGEGYEKLFF. The CDR3 DNA is TGTGCCAGCCCCGGGGAGGGATATGAAAAACTGTTTTTT.

The chain recombines TRBV4-2 with TRBJ2-2; D may be TRBD1 (6 bases). Germline CDR1 reads LGHNA; CDR2 reads YNFKEQ. The CDR3 totals 16 residues. V gave up 2 bases and J gave up 0 bases, with 10 bases separating them. CDR3 nucleotide sequence: TGTGCCAGCAGCCAACGTACAGGGTCGAACACCGGGGAGCTGTTTTTT. It translates to CASSQRTGSNTGELFF.

The gene calls are TRBV10-3 and TRBJ1-2; D is possibly TRBD1 (6 bases). The V and J ends lost 6 bases and 4 bases respectively, with 9 bases between them. The CDR3 spans 12 residues. The germline V gene has CDR1 ENHRY and CDR2 SYGVKD. The CDR3 nucleotides read TGTGCCATCAGCCCGACAGGCTATGGCTACACCTTC. It specifies CAISPTGYGYTF.

The rearrangement uses TRBV14 and TRBJ2-2; 9 bases align to TRBD2. CDR1 is SGHDN and CDR2 is FVKESK in the germline V gene. This CDR3 comprises 17 residues. V gave up 4 bases and J gave up 1 base; unmatched junction bases: 7. The chain's CDR3 is CASSPLPRGGNTGELFF. As DNA, the CDR3 is TGTGCCAGCAGCCCCCTTCCGCGGGGGGGGAACACCGGGGAGCTGTTTTTT.

The rearrangement uses TRBV7-6 and TRBJ1-1, with D possibly TRBD1 on 5 matching bases. Between the trimmed V and J ends, which lost 6 bases and 1 base, there was a span of 9 bases. CDR1 SGHVS and CDR2 FNYEAQ come from the germline V gene. CDR3 length equals 13 residues. The CDR3 reads CASRFTGNTEAFF. CDR3 DNA: TGTGCCAGCAGATTTACAGGGAACACTGAAGCTTTCTTT.

The chain is built from TRBV15 and TRBJ2-2; TRBD2 matches at 7 bases. The CDR3 consists of 15 residues. V was pared by 1 base and J by 5 bases, with 4 bases of the junction left unmatched. Looked up from germline, CDR1 is LNHNV and CDR2 is YYDKDF (reference sequence). In DNA form, the CDR3 reads TGTGCCACCAGCAGAGGGGGGGGTTGGACCGGGGAGCTGTTTTTT. This codes for CATSRGGGWTGELFF.

The chain carries TRBV28 and TRBJ1-1, with D unclear. V was trimmed by 1 base and J by 11 bases, leaving 11 bases between them. The CDR3 is 12 residues long. The V gene's germline CDR1 is MDHEN and CDR2 SYDVKM. The CDR3 DNA is TGTGCCAGCAGTTTATCTGACCGGGAGGCTTTCTTT. This codes for CASSLSDREAFF.

V is TRBV29-1 and J is TRBJ1-1, with D perhaps TRBD1 (5 bases). The V gene's germline CDR1 is SQVTM and CDR2 ANQGSEA. V lost 7 bases, J lost 4 bases, and 10 bases lay in between. The CDR3 spans 11 residues. CDR3 sequence reads: CSGGGSTEAFF. The CDR3 nucleotides read TGCAGCGGGGGGGGGAGCACTGAAGCTTTCTTT.

The chain combines TRBV10-3 with TRBJ1-2; 8 nucleotides agree with TRBD1. The J segment lost 5 bases and the V segment lost 10 bases, leaving 3 bases of the junction unmatched. CDR1 is ENHRY and CDR2 is SYGVKD in the germline V gene. The CDR3 runs to 11 residues. CDR3 in DNA: TGTGCCACCACAGGGGGTTATGGCTACACCTTC. It codes for CATTGGYGYTF.

The chain recombines TRBV5-6 with TRBJ1-2; no definite D call. This CDR3 is built from 14 residues. V lost 4 bases to trimming and J lost 8 bases, with 18 bases between them. CDR1 is SGHDT and CDR2 is YYEEEE in the germline V gene. CDR3 protein: CASSTGRVGGGYTF. The CDR3 nucleotides are TGTGCCAGCAGCACTGGACGTGTCGGAGGCGGCTACACCTTC.

CDR3 sequence: CASSSRDRGPGANVLTF. As DNA, the CDR3 is TGCGCCAGCAGCTCCCGGGACAGGGGGCCCGGGGCCAACGTCCTGACTTTC. The chain is built from TRBV5-1 and TRBJ2-6; 12 positions agree with TRBD1. Germline assignment: CDR1 SGHRS and CDR2 YFSETQ. This CDR3 is 17 amino acids long. Trimming cost V 3 bases and J 4 bases; bases outside gene matches: 5.